This T cell receptor beta chain originates from a study of human T cells and chemical hapten exposure. Study details: How much TCR each sample yielded varied, mostly because pooled library volumes differed slightly.

Findings and caveats of the study: Clustering by CDR3 similarity yielded significantly more large clusters from expanded TCRs than controls. No shift was seen in TCRs above 1 in 1000 frequency with DPC sensitization.

This clonotype was detected ten times or more. Its antigen remains unknown. The CDR3 length is 14 residues. The germline gives CDR1 DFQATT, CDR2 SNEGSKA (reference sequence). The V end lost 4 bases, the J end lost 2 bases, and 12 bases lay between the germline ends. As to time point: pre-sensitization, week 0. Treatment reported: therapeutic diphenylcyclopropenone sensitization with weekly scalp DPC. At every patch-test visit, blood was drawn before the patch test was applied. TCRdb reprocessed the RACE reads via MiXCR and lists one record per CDR3 protein. This sample yields under 70,000 distinct CDR3 sequences, of which approximately 10% are seen a single time; approximately 4% belongs to the top ten.

The chain links TRBV20-1 to TRBJ1-5; no reliable D call. Sequenced material: whole blood, taken in connection with sensitization to the hapten diphenylcyclopropenone (DPC). This TCR derives from a woman aged 40 to 50 with alopecia areata. Some clones in this sample may be carry-over from other donors' samples. The CDR3 nucleotides read TGCAGTGCTACTAAGGACTCCGGCAATCAGCCCCAGCATTTT. It encodes CSATKDSGNQPQHF.